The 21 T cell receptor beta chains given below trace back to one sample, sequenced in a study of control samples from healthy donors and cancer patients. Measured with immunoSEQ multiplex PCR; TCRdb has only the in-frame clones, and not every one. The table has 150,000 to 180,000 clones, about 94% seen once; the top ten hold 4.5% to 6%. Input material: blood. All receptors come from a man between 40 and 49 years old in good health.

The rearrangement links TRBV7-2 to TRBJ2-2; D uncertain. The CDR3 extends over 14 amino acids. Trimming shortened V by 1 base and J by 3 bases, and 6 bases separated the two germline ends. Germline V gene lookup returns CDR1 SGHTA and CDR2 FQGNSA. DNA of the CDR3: TGTGCCAGCAGCTTAGGGCCCCACACCGGGGAGCTGTTTTTT. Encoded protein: CASSLGPHTGELFF.

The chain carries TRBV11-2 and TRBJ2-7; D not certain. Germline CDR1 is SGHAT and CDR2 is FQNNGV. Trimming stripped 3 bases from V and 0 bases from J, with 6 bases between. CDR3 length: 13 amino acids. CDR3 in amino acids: CASSLGPSYEQYF. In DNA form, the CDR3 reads TGTGCCAGCAGCTTGGGCCCCTCCTACGAGCAGTACTTC. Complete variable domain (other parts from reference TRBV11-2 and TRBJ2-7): EAGVAQSPRYKIIEKRQSVAFWCNPISGHATLYWYQQILGQGPKLLIQFQNNGVVDDSQLPKDRFSAERLKGVDSTLKIQPAKLEDSAVYLCASSLGPSYEQYFGPGTRLTVT.

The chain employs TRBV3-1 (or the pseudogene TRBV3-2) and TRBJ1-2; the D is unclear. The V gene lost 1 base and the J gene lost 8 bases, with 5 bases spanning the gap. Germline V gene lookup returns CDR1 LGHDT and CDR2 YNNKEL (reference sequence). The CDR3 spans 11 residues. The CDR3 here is CASSQGRGYTF. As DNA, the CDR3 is TGTGCCAGCAGCCAAGGGAGGGGCTACACCTTC.

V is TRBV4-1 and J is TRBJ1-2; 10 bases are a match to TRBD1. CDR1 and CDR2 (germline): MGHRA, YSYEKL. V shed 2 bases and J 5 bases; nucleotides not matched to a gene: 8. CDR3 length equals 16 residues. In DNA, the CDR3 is TGCGCCAGCAGCCAACCACGGGACAGGGGTTGGTATGGCTACACCTTC. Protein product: CASSQPRDRGWYGYTF.

CDR3: CASSLGLAASTDTQYF. CDR3 DNA sequence: TGTGCCAGCAGCTTAGGGCTAGCAGCTAGCACAGATACGCAGTATTTT. The V gene is TRBV11-3, the J gene TRBJ2-3; maybe TRBD2 (5 bases). CDR1 is SGHNT, CDR2 YENEEA, per germline. This CDR3 spans 16 amino acids. V gave up 1 base and J gave up 0 bases, with 11 bases separating them. The full variable domain, its missing parts supplied by reference TRBV11-3 and TRBJ2-3, is EAGVVQSPRYKIIEKKQPVAFWCNPISGHNTLYWYLQNLGQGPELLIRYENEEAVDDSQLPKDRFSAERLKGVDSTLKIQPAELGDSAVYLCASSLGLAASTDTQYFGPGTRLTVL.

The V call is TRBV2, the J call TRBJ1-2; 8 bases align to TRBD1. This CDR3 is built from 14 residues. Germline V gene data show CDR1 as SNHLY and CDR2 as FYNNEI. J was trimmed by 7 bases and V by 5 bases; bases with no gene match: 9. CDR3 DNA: TGTGCCAGCAGTAGGACAGGGTCTACGGGTGGCTACACCTTC. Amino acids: CASSRTGSTGGYTF.

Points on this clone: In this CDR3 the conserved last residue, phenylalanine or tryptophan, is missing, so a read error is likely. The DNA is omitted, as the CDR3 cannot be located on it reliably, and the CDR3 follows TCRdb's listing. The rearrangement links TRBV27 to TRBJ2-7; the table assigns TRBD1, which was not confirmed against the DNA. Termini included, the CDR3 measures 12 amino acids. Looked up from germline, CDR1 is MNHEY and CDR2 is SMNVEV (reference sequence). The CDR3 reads CASSLGPGQGAI.

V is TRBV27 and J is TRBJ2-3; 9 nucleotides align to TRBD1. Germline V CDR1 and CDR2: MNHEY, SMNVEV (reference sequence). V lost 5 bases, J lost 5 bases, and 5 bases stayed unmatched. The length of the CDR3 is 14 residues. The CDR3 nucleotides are TGTGCCAGCAGTACGGGACAGGGCATAGATACGCAGTATTTT. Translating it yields CASSTGQGIDTQYF.

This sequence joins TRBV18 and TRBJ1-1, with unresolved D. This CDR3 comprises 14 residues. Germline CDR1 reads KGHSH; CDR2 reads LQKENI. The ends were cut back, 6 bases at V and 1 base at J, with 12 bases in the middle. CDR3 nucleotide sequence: TGTGCCAGCTCGCCAAGGGCAAAGAACACTGAAGCTTTCTTT. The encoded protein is CASSPRAKNTEAFF.

The DNA of the CDR3 is TGTGCCAGCAGCCTTGGAGGATGGGGGGGCAATCAGCCCCAGCATTTT. This encodes CASSLGGWGGNQPQHF. The chain uses TRBV13 and TRBJ1-5, with D possibly being TRBD1 (5 bases). Germline assignment: CDR1 PRHDT and CDR2 FYEKMQ (reference sequence). The CDR3 spans 16 residues. Trimming cost V 5 bases and J 2 bases, with 16 bases left between them.

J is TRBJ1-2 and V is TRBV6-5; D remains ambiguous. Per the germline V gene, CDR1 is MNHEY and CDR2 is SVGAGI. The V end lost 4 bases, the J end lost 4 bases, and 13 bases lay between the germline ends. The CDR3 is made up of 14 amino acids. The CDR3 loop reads CASSFLDHPYGYTF. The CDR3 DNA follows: TGTGCCAGCAGTTTCTTAGACCATCCCTATGGCTACACCTTC.

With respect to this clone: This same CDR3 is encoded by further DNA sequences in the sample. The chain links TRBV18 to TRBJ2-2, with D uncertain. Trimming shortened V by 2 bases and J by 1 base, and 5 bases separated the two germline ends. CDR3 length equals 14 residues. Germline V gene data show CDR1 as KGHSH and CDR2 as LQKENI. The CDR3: CASSPGRNTGELFF. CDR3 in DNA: TGTGCCAGCTCACCAGGCAGGAACACCGGGGAGCTGTTTTTT.

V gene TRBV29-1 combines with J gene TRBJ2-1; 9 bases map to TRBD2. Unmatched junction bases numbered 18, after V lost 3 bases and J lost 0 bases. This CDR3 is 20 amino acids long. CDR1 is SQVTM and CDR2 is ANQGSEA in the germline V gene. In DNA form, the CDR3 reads TGCAGCGTTGACGGATGGGTAGCGGGGGAAAAAACCAGCTCCTACAATGAGCAGTTCTTC. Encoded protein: CSVDGWVAGEKTSSYNEQFF.

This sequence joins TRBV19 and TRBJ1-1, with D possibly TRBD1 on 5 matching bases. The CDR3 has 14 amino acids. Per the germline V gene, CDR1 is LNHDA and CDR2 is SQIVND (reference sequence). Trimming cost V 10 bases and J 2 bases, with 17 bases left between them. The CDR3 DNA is TGTGCCACCCTCCGTGGGGGTGGTAACACTGAAGCTTTCTTT. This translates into CATLRGGGNTEAFF.

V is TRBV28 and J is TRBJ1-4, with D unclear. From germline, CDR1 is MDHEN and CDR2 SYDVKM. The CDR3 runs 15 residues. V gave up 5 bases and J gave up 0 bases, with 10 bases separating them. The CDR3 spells CASSLHGATNEKLFF. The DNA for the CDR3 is TGTGCCAGCAGTCTACACGGTGCAACTAATGAAAAACTGTTTTTT.

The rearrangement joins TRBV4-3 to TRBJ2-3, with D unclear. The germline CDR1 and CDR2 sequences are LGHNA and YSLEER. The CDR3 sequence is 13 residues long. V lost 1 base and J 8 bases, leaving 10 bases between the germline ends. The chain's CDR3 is CASSQAQSLTQYF. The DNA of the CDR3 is TGCGCCAGCAGCCAAGCGCAGTCTCTTACGCAGTATTTT.

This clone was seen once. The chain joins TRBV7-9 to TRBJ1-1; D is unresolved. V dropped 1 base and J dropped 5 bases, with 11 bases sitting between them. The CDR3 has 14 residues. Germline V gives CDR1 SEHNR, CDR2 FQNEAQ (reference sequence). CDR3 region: CASSLGGRETEAFF. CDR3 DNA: TGTGCCAGCAGCTTAGGGGGTAGGGAGACTGAAGCTTTCTTT. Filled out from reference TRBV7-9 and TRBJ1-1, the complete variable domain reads DTGVSQNPRHKITKRGQNVTFRCDPISEHNRLYWYRQTLGQGPEFLTYFQNEAQLEKSRLLSDRFSAERPKGSFSTLEIQRTEQGDSAMYLCASSLGGRETEAFFGQGTRLTVV.

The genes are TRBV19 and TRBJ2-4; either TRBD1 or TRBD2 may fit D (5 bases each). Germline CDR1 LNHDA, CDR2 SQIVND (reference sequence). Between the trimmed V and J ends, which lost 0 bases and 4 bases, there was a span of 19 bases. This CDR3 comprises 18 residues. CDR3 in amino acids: CASSIDRYLSGQKNIQYF. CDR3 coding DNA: TGTGCCAGTAGTATAGATCGATACCTATCGGGGCAGAAAAACATTCAGTACTTC.

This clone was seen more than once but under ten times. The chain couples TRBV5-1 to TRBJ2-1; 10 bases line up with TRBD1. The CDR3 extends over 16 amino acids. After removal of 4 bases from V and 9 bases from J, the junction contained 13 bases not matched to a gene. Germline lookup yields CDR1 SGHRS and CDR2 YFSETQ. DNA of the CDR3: TGCGCCAGCAGCCGAACAGTCCCGGGACAGGGGCCTGAGCAGTTCTTC. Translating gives CASSRTVPGQGPEQFF.

The CDR3 here is CASSLQDYNSPLHF. CDR3 DNA: TGTGCCAGCTCACTACAGGATTATAATTCACCCCTCCACTTT. The rearrangement uses TRBV18 and TRBJ1-6, with D possibly matching TRBD1 (5 bases). The V end was cut by 4 bases, the J end by 4 bases, with 8 bases between. This CDR3 region has 14 residues. Germline V gives CDR1 KGHSH, CDR2 LQKENI.

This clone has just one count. The CDR3 DNA reads TGTGCCAGTAGTACGGACAGGGTAGGTGGCTACACCTTC. Its protein product is CASSTDRVGGYTF. The chain uses TRBV19 and TRBJ1-2, with TRBD1 matching over 8 bases. V trimming: 4 bases; J trimming: 7 bases; junction bases outside the gene matches: 5. Germline CDR1 LNHDA, CDR2 SQIVND (reference sequence). The CDR3 extends over 13 amino acids.